This T cell receptor beta chain was sequenced in a study of high-grade serous ovarian cancer treatment subgroups. Tumor tissue was taken before any definitive surgery or chemotherapy was given. Sequencing used immunoSEQ multiplex PCR; TCRdb keeps in-frame clones, though not all of them. The sample holds roughly 4,600 clones; about 72% are singletons and the top ten take less than 7%. Trimming cost V 0 bases and J 4 bases, with 9 bases left between them. CDR3 length: 14 amino acids. From germline, CDR1 is LGHNA and CDR2 YSLEER. The V and J genes are TRBV4-3 and TRBJ1-1; possible D gene TRBD1, 6 bases. The source of this sequence is a human donor with high-grade serous ovarian cancer. The sequenced sample consisted of tumor tissue. The CDR3 region has the DNA TGCGCCAGCAGCCAAGATCCAGGGGTCACTGAAGCTTTCTTT. This codes for CASSQDPGVTEAFF.